The text below deals with one T cell receptor beta chain. TCRdb's copy holds only in-frame clones and misses some; the assay was immunoSEQ multiplex PCR. Of over 85,000 clones in the sample, more than 75% were seen once. The record originates from a study of blood T cell repertoires in COVID-19. Germline lookup yields CDR1 GTSNPN and CDR2 SVGIG (reference sequence). Trimming cost V 7 bases and J 3 bases, with 7 bases left between them. The CDR3 sequence is 11 residues long. The origin of this receptor is a woman between 50 and 59 years old with acute or convalescent COVID-19. V is TRBV30 and J is TRBJ2-1; D is unclear. The sequencing input was peripheral blood. The DNA for the CDR3 is TGTGCCTTTGGGCTCTACAATGAGCAGTTCTTC. Translation: CAFGLYNEQFF.